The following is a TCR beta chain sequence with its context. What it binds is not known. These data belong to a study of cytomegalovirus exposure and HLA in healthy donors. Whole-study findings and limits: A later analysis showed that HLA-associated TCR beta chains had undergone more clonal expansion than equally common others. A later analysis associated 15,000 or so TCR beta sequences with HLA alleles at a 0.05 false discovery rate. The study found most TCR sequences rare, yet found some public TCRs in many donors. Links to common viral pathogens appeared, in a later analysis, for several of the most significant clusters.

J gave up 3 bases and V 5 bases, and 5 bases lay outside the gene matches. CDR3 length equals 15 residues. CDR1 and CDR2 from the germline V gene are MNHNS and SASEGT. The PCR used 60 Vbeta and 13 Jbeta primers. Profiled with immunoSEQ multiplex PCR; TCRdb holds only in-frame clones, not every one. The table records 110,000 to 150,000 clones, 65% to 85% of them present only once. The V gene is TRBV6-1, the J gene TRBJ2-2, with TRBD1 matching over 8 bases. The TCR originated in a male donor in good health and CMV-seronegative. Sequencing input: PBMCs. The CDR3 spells CASSSWTGYTGELFF. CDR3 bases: TGTGCCAGCAGTTCTTGGACAGGGTACACCGGGGAGCTGTTTTTT.